This T cell receptor beta chain is from a study of CXCR3-negative and CXCR3-positive naive CD8 T cells. Broader study findings: Expression of CXCR3 was partially reduced after cryopreservation, and fresh PBMCs were used in most assays. Memory cells showed distinct TRBV-TRBJ patterns, while the two naive subsets matched. For memory CD8+ cells diversity was much lower, but both naive subsets had comparably high diversity. A higher hydrophobicity marked the TRB CDR3s of CXCR3-positive naive cells versus CXCR3-negative naive cells.

TRB cDNA libraries were made by UMI-labeled 5' RACE. From its re-call of the 5' RACE reads, TCRdb lists each CDR3 protein once, without DNA. The listing contains just under 90,000 distinct CDR3 sequences. CDR3 length equals 16 residues. CDR1 and CDR2 from the germline V gene are MNHEY and SMNVEV (reference sequence). CD45RO-CCR7+CD27+CD95- expression identified naive CD8+ T cells. A remark on this clonotype: Its antigen is unknown.

Sequenced: naive CXCR3+ CD8+ T cells from blood. Described subset: CD45RO-CCR7+CD27+CD95- naive CD8+ T cells expressing CXCR3 (TNR3+). The V gene is TRBV27, the J gene TRBJ2-5; the TRBD1 assignment by TCRdb is unverifiable without DNA. The receptor comes from a human donor in good health. Some clones in this sample may be carry-over from other donors' samples. The CDR3 sequence: CASSLVTGNVVQTQYF.